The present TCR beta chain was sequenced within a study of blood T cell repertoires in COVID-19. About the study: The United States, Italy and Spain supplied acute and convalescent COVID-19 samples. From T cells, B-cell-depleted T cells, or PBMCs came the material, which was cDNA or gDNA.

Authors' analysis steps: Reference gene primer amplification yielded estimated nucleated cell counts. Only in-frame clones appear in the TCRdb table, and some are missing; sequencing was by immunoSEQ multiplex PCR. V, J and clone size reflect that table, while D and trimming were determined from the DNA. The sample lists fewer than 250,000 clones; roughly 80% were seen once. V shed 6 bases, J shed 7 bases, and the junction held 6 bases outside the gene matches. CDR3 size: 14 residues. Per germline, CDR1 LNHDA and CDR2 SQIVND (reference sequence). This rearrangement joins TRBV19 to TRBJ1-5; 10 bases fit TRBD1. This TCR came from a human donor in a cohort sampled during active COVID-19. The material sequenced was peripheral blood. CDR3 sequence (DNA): TGTGCCAGTAGCCAAGGACAGGGGGTCCAGCCCCAGCATTTT. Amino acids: CASSQGQGVQPQHF.